This TCR beta chain was observed in a study of blood T cell repertoires in COVID-19. Germline V gives CDR1 KGHDR, CDR2 SFDVKD. Trimming left V 0 bases short and J 2 bases short, with 7 bases between. This CDR3 is built from 15 residues. Clones were read by immunoSEQ multiplex PCR, and TCRdb kept only the in-frame ones, dropping some. The sample consists of 100,000 or so clones, 80% of them appearing once. The TCR originated in a woman aged 70-85 years with acute or convalescent COVID-19. This chain links TRBV24-1 with TRBJ1-5, with a tentative D call TRBD1 (6 bases). Sequencing was carried out using peripheral blood. Here the CDR3 reads CATSDLGGRNQPQHF. The DNA for the CDR3 is TGTGCCACCAGTGATTTGGGGGGCCGCAATCAGCCCCAGCATTTT.